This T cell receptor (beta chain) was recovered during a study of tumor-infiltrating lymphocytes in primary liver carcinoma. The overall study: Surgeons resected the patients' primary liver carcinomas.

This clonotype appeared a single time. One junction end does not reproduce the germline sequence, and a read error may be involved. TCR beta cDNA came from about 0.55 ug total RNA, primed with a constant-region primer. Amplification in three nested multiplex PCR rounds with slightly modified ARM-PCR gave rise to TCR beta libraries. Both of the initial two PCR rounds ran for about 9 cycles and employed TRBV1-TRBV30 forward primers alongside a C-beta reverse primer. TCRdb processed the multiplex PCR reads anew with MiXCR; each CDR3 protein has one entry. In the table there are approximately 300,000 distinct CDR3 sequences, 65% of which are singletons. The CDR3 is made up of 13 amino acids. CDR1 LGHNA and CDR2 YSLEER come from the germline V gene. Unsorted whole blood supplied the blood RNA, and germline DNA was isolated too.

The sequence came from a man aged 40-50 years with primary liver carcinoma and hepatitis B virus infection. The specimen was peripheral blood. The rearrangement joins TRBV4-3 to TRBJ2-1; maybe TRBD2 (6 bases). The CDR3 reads CASSQTEGNKQLF. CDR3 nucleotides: TGCGCCAGCAGCCAAACGGAGGGGAATAAGCAGTTATTC.